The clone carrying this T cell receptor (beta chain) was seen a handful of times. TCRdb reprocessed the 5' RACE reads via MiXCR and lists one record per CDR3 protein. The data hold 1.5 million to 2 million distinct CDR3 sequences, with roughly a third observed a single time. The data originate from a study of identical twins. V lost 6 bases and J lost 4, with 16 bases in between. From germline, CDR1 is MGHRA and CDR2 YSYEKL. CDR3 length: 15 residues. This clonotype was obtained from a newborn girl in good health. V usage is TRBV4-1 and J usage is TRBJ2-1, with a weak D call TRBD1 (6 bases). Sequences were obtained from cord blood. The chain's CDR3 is CASRPLGGRYNEQFF. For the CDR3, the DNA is TGCGCCAGCAGGCCCCTAGGGGGTCGGTACAATGAGCAGTTCTTC.